The text below deals with one T cell receptor beta chain. The sample belongs to a study of blood T cell repertoires in COVID-19. Study in general: Sites in the United States, Italy and Spain provided acute and convalescent COVID-19 samples. T cells, B-cell-depleted T cells, or PBMCs provided the cDNA or gDNA that served as material.

CDR1 is SGHTS and CDR2 is YDEGEE in the germline V gene. The CDR3 runs 15 residues. V lost 4 bases to trimming and J lost 1 base, with 14 bases between them. Original processing notes: Counts of nucleated cells, estimated from reference gene primer amplification, were obtained. TCRdb's table, derived via immunoSEQ multiplex PCR, lists solely in-frame clones and lacks some. V and J calls and clone size are copied from that table; D and trimming were computed from the DNA. The sample has roughly 150,000 clones; around 80% are singletons. The chain combines TRBV5-8 with TRBJ1-1; D perhaps matches TRBD1 (6 bases). The TCR comes from an elderly woman with active or convalescent COVID-19. The sample taken for sequencing was peripheral blood. The chain's CDR3 is CASSPFRGRNTEAFF. For the CDR3, the DNA is TGTGCCAGCAGCCCCTTCAGGGGAAGGAACACTGAAGCTTTCTTT.